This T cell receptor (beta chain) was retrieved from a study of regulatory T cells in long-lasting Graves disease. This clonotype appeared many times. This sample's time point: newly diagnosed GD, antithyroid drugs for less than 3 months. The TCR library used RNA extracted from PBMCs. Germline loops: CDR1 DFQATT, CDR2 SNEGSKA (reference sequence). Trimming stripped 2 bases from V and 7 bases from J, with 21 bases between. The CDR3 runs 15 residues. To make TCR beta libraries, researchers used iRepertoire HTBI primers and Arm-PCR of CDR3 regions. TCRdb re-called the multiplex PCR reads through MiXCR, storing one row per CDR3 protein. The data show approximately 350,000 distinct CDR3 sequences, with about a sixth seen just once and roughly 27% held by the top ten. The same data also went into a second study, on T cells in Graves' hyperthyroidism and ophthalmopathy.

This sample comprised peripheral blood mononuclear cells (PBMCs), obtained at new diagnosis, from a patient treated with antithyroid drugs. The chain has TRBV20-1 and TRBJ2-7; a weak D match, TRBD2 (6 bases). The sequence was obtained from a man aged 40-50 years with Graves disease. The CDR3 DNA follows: TGCAGTGCTAGAATCCCCGGGGGAAGCCCGCTGGAGCAGTACTTC. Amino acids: CSARIPGGSPLEQYF.